This TCR beta chain was sequenced for a study of cytomegalovirus exposure and HLA in healthy donors. Study-wide points: Most TCR sequences showed up rarely, but some public TCRs showed up in many donors. Later, an analysis found that TCR clusters from the first cohort tended to co-occur in the 90 to 150 validation repertoires.

From the roughly 110-subject validation cohort, which was separate from the roughly 700-subject first cohort, the donors were drawn. Worth noting for this clone: Its antigen is as yet unknown.

TCRdb's copy holds only in-frame clones and misses some; the assay was immunoSEQ multiplex PCR. The data hold about 64,000 clones, with about 91% observed a single time. The germline CDR1 and CDR2 sequences are MDHEN and SYDVKM. The CDR3 consists of 15 residues. With 6 bases removed from V and 4 bases from J, the gap between germline ends came to 18 bases. This chain uses TRBV28 with TRBJ1-1, with D possibly TRBD1 on 6 matching bases. The sequenced sample consisted of PBMCs. This clonotype was obtained from a young woman in good health and CMV-seronegative. CDR3 in DNA: TGTGCCAGCAGCCCCACCAGTCAGGGGTTCACTGAAGCTTTCTTT. Its translation is CASSPTSQGFTEAFF.